A single sample is the source of the 20 T cell receptor beta chains below, sequenced in a study of shared clonotypes between healthy human individuals. Clones were sequenced by immunoSEQ multiplex PCR, and TCRdb holds only the in-frame ones, with some missing. The repertoire has under 2,000,000 clones, roughly 95% of them found once; the top ten carry 1.2%. CD45RO negativity and positive selection for CCR7 defined naive CD8 cells, a population that excluded terminally differentiated effector memory CD45RA+ cells. Source material: naive CD8+ T cells sorted from blood. Every receptor here comes from a man aged 18 to 30 in good health.

CDR3 sequence reads: CASSFSGSDYGYTF. DNA for the CDR3: TGTGCCAGCAGTTTTTCTGGGAGCGACTATGGCTACACCTTC. This chain joins TRBV27 and TRBJ1-2; D gene ambiguous. CDR1 MNHEY and CDR2 SMNVEV come from the germline V gene (reference sequence). The CDR3 sequence is 14 residues long. V lost 3 bases and J lost 3, with 11 bases in between.

This clone is a singleton in its sample. The chain combines TRBV4-1 with TRBJ2-5; D is possibly TRBD1 (5 bases). V lost 4 bases to trimming and J lost 1 base, with 13 bases between them. This CDR3 is built from 15 residues. From germline, CDR1 is MGHRA and CDR2 YSYEKL. The CDR3 region is CASSPWQGFQETQYF. CDR3 nucleotide sequence: TGCGCCAGCAGCCCGTGGCAGGGTTTCCAAGAGACCCAGTACTTC.

This clone was found once. The genes are TRBV28 and TRBJ2-7; 9 positions agree with TRBD1. This CDR3 comprises 14 residues. Germline V lookup: CDR1 MDHEN, CDR2 SYDVKM. Trimming at V came to 6 bases and at J to 6 bases, leaving 9 bases not matched to a gene. The CDR3 sequence is CASRLGDRVSEQYF. For the CDR3, the DNA is TGTGCCAGCAGACTAGGGGACAGGGTCTCCGAGCAGTACTTC.

In this sample, this clone turned up once. The chain carries TRBV7-9 and TRBJ2-7; 14 bases agree with TRBD2. The V segment lost 3 bases and the J segment 6 bases; nucleotides outside the gene matches: 7. Germline V lookup: CDR1 SEHNR, CDR2 FQNEAQ (reference sequence). The CDR3 totals 16 residues. CDR3 bases: TGTGCCAGCAGCTTCCAGATAGGACTAGCGGGAGGCGAGCAGTACTTC. Residues: CASSFQIGLAGGEQYF.

The gene calls are TRBV4-1 and TRBJ2-3; maybe TRBD1 (5 bases). V lost 2 bases, J lost 0 bases, and 12 bases lay in between. The length of the CDR3 is 16 residues. Germline-derived CDR1 and CDR2 are MGHRA and YSYEKL. CDR3 in amino acids: CASSQPTDSSTDTQYF. In DNA form, the CDR3 reads TGCGCCAGCAGCCAACCAACAGACAGTAGCACAGATACGCAGTATTTT.

This rearrangement joins TRBV9 to TRBJ2-7, with D perhaps TRBD1 or TRBD2 (5 bases each). The CDR3 consists of 14 residues. Trimming shortened V by 3 bases and J by 0 bases, and 10 bases separated the two germline ends. The V gene's germline CDR1 is SGDLS and CDR2 YYNGEE. CDR3: CASSGDAGSYEQYF. The CDR3 DNA reads as TGTGCCAGCAGCGGGGACGCAGGCTCCTACGAGCAGTACTTC.

The J gene is TRBJ2-7, the V gene TRBV4-1; 8 nucleotides match TRBD2. The CDR3 loop spans 15 amino acids. The germline CDR1 and CDR2 sequences are MGHRA and YSYEKL. With V trimmed by 2 bases and J by 5 bases, 8 bases remained unmatched. Written as DNA, the CDR3 is TGCGCCAGCAGCCAATCCAGCGGGAGTGTCCACGAGCAGTACTTC. It translates to CASSQSSGSVHEQYF.

The rearrangement uses TRBV7-6 and TRBJ1-4, with TRBD1 matching over 9 bases. Germline V gives CDR1 SGHVS, CDR2 FNYEAQ. The trim removed 5 bases at V and 2 bases at J, leaving 9 bases unmatched. CDR3 length: 17 residues. The CDR3 spells CASSPLTGGYTNEKLFF. CDR3 bases: TGTGCCAGCAGCCCGCTAACAGGGGGCTATACTAATGAAAAACTGTTTTTT.

This chain uses TRBV9 with TRBJ2-1; TRBD2 agrees at 8 bases. V lost 3 bases and J lost 1; bases outside the gene matches: 6. The CDR3 is 16 residues long. Germline V gene lookup returns CDR1 SGDLS and CDR2 YYNGEE. The CDR3 loop reads CASSGGSGISYNEQFF. The CDR3, as DNA: TGTGCCAGCAGCGGGGGTAGCGGGATATCCTACAATGAGCAGTTCTTC.

The chain combines TRBV14 with TRBJ2-1; D unresolved. Germline CDR1 SGHDN, CDR2 FVKESK. This CDR3 is 14 amino acids long. V lost 0 bases to trimming and J lost 3 bases, with 6 bases between them. The CDR3 coding sequence is TGTGCCAGCAGCCAAGATACGGTCTACAATGAGCAGTTCTTC. This encodes CASSQDTVYNEQFF.

The rearrangement joins TRBV4-1 to TRBJ2-1, with 10 bases matching TRBD2. The J segment lost 8 bases and the V segment lost 0 bases, leaving 4 bases of the junction unmatched. Germline V CDR1 and CDR2: MGHRA, YSYEKL. The CDR3 spans 15 residues. CDR3 coding DNA: TGCGCCAGCAGCCAAGACCAGCGGGGGGGATATGAGCAGTTCTTC. The encoded protein is CASSQDQRGGYEQFF.

The chain joins TRBV6-5 to TRBJ2-7; perhaps TRBD1 as D (6 bases). V shed 10 bases and J shed 3 bases, with 22 bases lying between them. The CDR3 contains 15 residues. CDR1 is MNHEY, CDR2 SVGAGI, per germline. The CDR3 sequence is CATRLPGQGNYEQYF. In DNA form, the CDR3 reads TGTGCCACCCGCCTCCCGGGACAAGGGAACTACGAGCAGTACTTC.

About this clone itself: Other DNA sequences in this sample translate to the same CDR3. The chain couples TRBV10-3 to TRBJ1-1; 9 nucleotides match TRBD1. The V and J ends lost 2 bases and 4 bases, in that order; junction bases with no gene match: 2. CDR3 length: 14 amino acids. Per germline, CDR1 ENHRY and CDR2 SYGVKD. This CDR3 reads CAISEGQGSTEAFF. DNA for the CDR3: TGTGCCATCAGTGAGGGACAGGGGAGCACTGAAGCTTTCTTT.

This clone was seen a single time. The J gene is TRBJ2-7, the V gene TRBV7-2; 7 nucleotides match TRBD2. This CDR3 is built from 15 residues. V was clipped by 6 bases and J by 2 bases; unmatched bases: 10. Germline CDR1 is SGHTA and CDR2 is FQGNSA. The CDR3: CASSERGLPAYEQYF. CDR3 sequence (DNA): TGTGCCAGCAGTGAGAGGGGACTACCAGCCTACGAGCAGTACTTC.

This clone was counted once. The rearrangement uses TRBV6-4 and TRBJ2-1, with TRBD2 matching over 8 bases. There are 16 residues in the CDR3. V was clipped by 3 bases and J by 2 bases; unmatched bases: 6. Germline loops: CDR1 MRHNA, CDR2 SNTAGT. CDR3 protein: CASSEEGGRPYNEQFF. CDR3 in DNA: TGTGCCAGCAGTGAAGAAGGCGGGAGGCCCTACAATGAGCAGTTCTTC.

CDR3 bases: TGTGCCATCAGTGAGTCAACAGTAGCCAAAAACATTCAGTACTTC. Protein: CAISESTVAKNIQYF. V and J are TRBV10-3 and TRBJ2-4; the D is unclear. V was trimmed by 0 bases and J by 0 bases, leaving 6 bases between them. CDR3 length: 15 amino acids. Germline-derived CDR1 and CDR2 are ENHRY and SYGVKD.

The rearrangement joins TRBV6-5 to TRBJ2-3; 7 nucleotides line up with TRBD1. The V segment lost 5 bases and the J segment 2 bases; nucleotides outside the gene matches: 7. The length of the CDR3 is 15 residues. The germline gives CDR1 MNHEY, CDR2 SVGAGI. CDR3 loop: CASSPGTVITDTQYF. The CDR3 bases are TGTGCCAGCAGTCCCGGGACAGTAATCACAGATACGCAGTATTTT.

This sequence joins TRBV15 and TRBJ2-7; tentatively, D is TRBD1 (6 bases). CDR1 and CDR2 (germline): LNHNV, YYDKDF (reference sequence). This CDR3 has 16 residues. Between the trimmed V and J ends, which lost 5 bases and 0 bases, there was a span of 17 bases. The CDR3 coding sequence is TGTGCCACCAGCCCCCTTAAAGGACAGAGCTCCTACGAGCAGTACTTC. Its translation: CATSPLKGQSSYEQYF.

A single count supports this clone. This sequence joins TRBV7-9 and TRBJ2-7; D may be TRBD1 (7 bases). Germline CDR1 and CDR2: SEHNR and FQNEAQ (reference sequence). Between the trimmed V and J ends, which lost 5 bases and 2 bases, there was a span of 13 bases. The CDR3 loop spans 14 amino acids. CDR3 loop: CASSDREAPYEQYF. Written as DNA, the CDR3 is TGTGCCAGCAGCGACAGGGAGGCCCCCTACGAGCAGTACTTC.

The chain couples TRBV28 to TRBJ2-7, with unresolved D. Germline V gene sequence: CDR1 MDHEN, CDR2 SYDVKM. This CDR3 is 15 amino acids long. V dropped 3 bases and J dropped 1 base, with 13 bases sitting between them. The CDR3 is CASSFVGQESYEQYF. In DNA form, the CDR3 reads TGTGCCAGCAGTTTTGTAGGTCAGGAGTCCTACGAGCAGTACTTC.